This T cell receptor (beta chain) was retrieved from a study of STAT5B mutations in CD4+ large granular lymphocyte leukemia. General study findings and limits: Compared with healthy controls (2/35), patient top clones favored TRBV06 (8/27). Patient CD4-sorted repertoires looked more clonal than healthy CD4+ repertoires, even without putative leukemic clones.

This was a survey-level run. Repertoires were generated with immunoSEQ multiplex PCR, while TCRdb's copy carries only in-frame clones and drops some. In the table there are about 35,000 clones, about four fifths of which are singletons. Germline V lookup: CDR1 MGHRA, CDR2 YSYEKL. Trimming took 1 base from V and 6 from J; bases not matched to a gene: 7. The CDR3 sequence is 17 residues long. The table lists this clone with a few counts. Its antigen is currently unknown. The rearrangement links TRBV4-1 to TRBJ1-5, with 12 bases matching TRBD1. What was sequenced was CD4+ T cells from blood buffy coats. The source is a human donor in good health. The CDR3 sequence is CASSQVWGQGAPQPQHF. For the CDR3, the DNA is TGCGCCAGCAGCCAAGTATGGGGACAGGGGGCGCCTCAGCCCCAGCATTTT.